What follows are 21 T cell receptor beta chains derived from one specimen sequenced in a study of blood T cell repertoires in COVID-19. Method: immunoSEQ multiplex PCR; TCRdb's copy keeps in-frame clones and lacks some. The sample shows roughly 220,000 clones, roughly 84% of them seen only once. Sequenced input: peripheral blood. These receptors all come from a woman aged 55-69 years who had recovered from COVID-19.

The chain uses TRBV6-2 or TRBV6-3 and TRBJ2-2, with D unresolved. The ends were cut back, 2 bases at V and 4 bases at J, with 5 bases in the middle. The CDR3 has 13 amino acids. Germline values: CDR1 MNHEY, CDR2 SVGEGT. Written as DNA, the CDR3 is TGTGCCAGCAGTTACACAGTCACCGGGGAGCTGTTTTTT. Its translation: CASSYTVTGELFF.

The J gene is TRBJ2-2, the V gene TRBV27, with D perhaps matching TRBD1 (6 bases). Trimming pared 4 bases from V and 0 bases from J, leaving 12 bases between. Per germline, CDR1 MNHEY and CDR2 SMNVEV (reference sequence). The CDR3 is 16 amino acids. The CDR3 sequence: CASSYLTGSNTGELFF. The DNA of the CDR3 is TGTGCCAGCAGTTACCTGACAGGCTCGAACACCGGGGAGCTGTTTTTT.

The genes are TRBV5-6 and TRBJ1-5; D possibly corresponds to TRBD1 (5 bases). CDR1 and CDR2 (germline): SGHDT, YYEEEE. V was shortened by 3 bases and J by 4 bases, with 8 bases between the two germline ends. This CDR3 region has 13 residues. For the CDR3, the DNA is TGTGCCAGCAGCTGGGGGGGGAATCAGCCCCAGCATTTT. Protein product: CASSWGGNQPQHF.

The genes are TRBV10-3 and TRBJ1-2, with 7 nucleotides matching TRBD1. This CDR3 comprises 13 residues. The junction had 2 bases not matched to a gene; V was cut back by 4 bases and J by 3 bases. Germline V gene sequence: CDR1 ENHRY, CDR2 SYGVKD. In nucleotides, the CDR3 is TGTGCCATCAGTGGGGGACAGTACTATGGCTACACCTTC. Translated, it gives CAISGGQYYGYTF.

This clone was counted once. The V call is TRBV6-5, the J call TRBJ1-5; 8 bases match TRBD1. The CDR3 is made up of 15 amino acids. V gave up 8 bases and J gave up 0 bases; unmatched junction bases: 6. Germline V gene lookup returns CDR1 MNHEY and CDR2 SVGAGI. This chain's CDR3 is CASRDRTASNQPQHF. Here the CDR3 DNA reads TGTGCCAGCCGGGACAGGACAGCTAGCAATCAGCCCCAGCATTTT.

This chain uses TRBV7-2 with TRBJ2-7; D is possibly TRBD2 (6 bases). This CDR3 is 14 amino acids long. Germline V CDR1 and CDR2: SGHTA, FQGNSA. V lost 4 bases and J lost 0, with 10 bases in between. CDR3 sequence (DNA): TGTGCCAGCAGCTGGCGGCGGGACTCCTACGAGCAGTACTTC. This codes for CASSWRRDSYEQYF.

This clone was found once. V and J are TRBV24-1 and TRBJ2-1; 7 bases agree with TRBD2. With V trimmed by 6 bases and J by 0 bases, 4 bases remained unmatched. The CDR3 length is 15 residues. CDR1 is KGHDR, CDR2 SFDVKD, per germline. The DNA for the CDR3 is TGTGCCACCAGTACCGGGGGGAACTCCTACAATGAGCAGTTCTTC. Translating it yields CATSTGGNSYNEQFF.

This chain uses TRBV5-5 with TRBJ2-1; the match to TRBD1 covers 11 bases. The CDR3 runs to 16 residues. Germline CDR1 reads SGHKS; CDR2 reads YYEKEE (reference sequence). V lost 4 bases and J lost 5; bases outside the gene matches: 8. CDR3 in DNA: TGTGCCAGCAGCCGGGGACAGGGGGTATGGGACAATGAGCAGTTCTTC. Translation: CASSRGQGVWDNEQFF.

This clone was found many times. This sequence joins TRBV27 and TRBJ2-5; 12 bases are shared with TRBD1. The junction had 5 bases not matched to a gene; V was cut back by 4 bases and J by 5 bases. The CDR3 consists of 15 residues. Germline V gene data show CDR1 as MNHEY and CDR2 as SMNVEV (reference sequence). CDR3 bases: TGTGCCAGCAGTTCCGGGACAGGGGGCGTCGAGACCCAGTACTTC. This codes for CASSSGTGGVETQYF.

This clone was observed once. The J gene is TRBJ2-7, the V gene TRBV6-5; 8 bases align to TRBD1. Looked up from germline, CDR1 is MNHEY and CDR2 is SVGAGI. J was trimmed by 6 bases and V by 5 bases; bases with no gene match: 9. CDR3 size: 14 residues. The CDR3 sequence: CASSNPGQDSEQYF. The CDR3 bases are TGTGCCAGCAGTAACCCGGGACAGGACTCCGAGCAGTACTTC.

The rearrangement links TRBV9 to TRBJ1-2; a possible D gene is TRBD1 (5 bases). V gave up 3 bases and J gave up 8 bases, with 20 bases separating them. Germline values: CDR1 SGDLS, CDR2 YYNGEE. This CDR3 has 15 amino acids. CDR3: CASSAHAGGIGGYTF. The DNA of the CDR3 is TGTGCCAGCAGCGCCCACGCTGGGGGGATTGGCGGCTACACCTTC.

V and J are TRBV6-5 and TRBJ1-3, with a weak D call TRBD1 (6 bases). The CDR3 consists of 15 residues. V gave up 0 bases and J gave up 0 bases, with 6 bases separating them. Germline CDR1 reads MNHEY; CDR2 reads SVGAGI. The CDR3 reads CASSYSQGSGNTIYF. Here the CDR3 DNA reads TGTGCCAGCAGTTACTCACAGGGCTCTGGAAACACCATATATTTT.

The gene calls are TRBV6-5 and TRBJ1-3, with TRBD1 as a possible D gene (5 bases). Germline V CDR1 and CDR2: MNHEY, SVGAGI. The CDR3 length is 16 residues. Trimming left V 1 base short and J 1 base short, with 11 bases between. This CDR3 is CASSYWAGSSGNTIYF. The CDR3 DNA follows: TGTGCCAGCAGTTACTGGGCAGGGTCTTCTGGAAACACCATATATTTT.

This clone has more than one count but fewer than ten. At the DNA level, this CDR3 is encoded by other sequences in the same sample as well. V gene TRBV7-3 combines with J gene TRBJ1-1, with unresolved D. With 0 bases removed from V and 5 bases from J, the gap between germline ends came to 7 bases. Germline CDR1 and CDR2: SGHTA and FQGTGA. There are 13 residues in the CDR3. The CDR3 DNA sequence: TGTGCCAGCAGCTTAACTCCGACTACTGAAGCTTTCTTT. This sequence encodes CASSLTPTTEAFF.

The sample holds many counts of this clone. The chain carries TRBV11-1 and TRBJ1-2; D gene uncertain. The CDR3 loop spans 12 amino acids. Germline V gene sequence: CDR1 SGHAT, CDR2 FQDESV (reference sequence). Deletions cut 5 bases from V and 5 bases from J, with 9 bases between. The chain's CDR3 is CASSADGYGYTF. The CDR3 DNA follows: TGTGCCAGCAGCGCCGACGGGTATGGCTACACCTTC.

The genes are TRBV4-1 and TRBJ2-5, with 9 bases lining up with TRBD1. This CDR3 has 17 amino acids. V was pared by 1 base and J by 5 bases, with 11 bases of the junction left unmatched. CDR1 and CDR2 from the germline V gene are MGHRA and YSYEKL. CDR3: CASSQALQGGQGETQYF. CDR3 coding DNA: TGCGCCAGCAGCCAAGCACTACAGGGTGGACAGGGGGAGACCCAGTACTTC.

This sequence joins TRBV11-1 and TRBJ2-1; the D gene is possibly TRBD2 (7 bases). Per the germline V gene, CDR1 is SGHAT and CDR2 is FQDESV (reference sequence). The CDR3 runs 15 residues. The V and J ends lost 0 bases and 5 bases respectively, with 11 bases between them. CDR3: CASSLAAGAHNEQFF. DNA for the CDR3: TGTGCCAGCAGCTTAGCGGCGGGGGCACACAATGAGCAGTTCTTC.

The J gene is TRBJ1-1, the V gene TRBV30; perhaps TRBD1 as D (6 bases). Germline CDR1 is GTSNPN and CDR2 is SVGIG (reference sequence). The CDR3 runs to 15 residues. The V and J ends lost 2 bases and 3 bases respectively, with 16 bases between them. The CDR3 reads CAWSWGGAGDTEAFF. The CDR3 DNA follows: TGTGCCTGGAGTTGGGGGGGCGCAGGAGACACTGAAGCTTTCTTT.

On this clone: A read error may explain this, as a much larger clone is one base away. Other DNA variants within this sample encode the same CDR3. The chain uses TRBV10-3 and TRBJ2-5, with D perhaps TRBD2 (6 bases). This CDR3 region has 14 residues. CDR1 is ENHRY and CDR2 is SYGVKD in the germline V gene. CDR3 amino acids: CAISSGDFQETQYF. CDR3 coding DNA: TGTGCCATCAGCTCTGGGGACTTTCAAGAGACCCAATACTTC.

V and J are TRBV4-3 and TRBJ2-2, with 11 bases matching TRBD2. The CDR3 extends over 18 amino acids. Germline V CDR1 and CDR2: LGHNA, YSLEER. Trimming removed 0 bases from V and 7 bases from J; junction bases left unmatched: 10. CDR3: CASSQDLIAGGPSGELFF. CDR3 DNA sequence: TGCGCCAGCAGCCAAGATCTCATAGCGGGGGGGCCTAGCGGGGAGCTGTTTTTT.

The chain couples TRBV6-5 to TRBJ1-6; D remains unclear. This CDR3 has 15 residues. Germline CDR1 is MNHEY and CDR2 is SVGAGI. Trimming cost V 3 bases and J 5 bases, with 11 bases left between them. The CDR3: CASSYRPANNSPLHF. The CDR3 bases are TGTGCCAGCAGTTATCGGCCAGCGAATAATTCACCCCTCCACTTT.